This T cell receptor beta chain was sequenced in a study of shared clonotypes between healthy human individuals. Study results and limitations: Sequencing depth was a factor that was expected to affect clonotype sharing among donors.

Germline CDR1 is LNHDA and CDR2 is SQIVND (reference sequence). Between the trimmed V and J ends, which lost 2 bases and 2 bases, there was a span of 15 bases. The CDR3 totals 16 residues. Sequencing used immunoSEQ multiplex PCR; TCRdb keeps in-frame clones, though not all of them. The sample includes some 2.3 million clones, approximately 93% seen only once; the top ten take roughly 0.36%. As regards this clone: Its specificity is not known.

This chain links TRBV19 with TRBJ1-1, with D uncertain. The material sequenced was naive CD4+ T cells from PBMCs. This sample's subset: CD45RA+ positively selected. The receptor's source is a young man in good health. Some clones in this sample may be carry-over from other donors' samples. The CDR3 sequence is CASSIIRGTFNTEAFF. In DNA, the CDR3 is TGTGCCAGTAGTATAATTAGAGGAACATTCAACACTGAAGCTTTCTTT.